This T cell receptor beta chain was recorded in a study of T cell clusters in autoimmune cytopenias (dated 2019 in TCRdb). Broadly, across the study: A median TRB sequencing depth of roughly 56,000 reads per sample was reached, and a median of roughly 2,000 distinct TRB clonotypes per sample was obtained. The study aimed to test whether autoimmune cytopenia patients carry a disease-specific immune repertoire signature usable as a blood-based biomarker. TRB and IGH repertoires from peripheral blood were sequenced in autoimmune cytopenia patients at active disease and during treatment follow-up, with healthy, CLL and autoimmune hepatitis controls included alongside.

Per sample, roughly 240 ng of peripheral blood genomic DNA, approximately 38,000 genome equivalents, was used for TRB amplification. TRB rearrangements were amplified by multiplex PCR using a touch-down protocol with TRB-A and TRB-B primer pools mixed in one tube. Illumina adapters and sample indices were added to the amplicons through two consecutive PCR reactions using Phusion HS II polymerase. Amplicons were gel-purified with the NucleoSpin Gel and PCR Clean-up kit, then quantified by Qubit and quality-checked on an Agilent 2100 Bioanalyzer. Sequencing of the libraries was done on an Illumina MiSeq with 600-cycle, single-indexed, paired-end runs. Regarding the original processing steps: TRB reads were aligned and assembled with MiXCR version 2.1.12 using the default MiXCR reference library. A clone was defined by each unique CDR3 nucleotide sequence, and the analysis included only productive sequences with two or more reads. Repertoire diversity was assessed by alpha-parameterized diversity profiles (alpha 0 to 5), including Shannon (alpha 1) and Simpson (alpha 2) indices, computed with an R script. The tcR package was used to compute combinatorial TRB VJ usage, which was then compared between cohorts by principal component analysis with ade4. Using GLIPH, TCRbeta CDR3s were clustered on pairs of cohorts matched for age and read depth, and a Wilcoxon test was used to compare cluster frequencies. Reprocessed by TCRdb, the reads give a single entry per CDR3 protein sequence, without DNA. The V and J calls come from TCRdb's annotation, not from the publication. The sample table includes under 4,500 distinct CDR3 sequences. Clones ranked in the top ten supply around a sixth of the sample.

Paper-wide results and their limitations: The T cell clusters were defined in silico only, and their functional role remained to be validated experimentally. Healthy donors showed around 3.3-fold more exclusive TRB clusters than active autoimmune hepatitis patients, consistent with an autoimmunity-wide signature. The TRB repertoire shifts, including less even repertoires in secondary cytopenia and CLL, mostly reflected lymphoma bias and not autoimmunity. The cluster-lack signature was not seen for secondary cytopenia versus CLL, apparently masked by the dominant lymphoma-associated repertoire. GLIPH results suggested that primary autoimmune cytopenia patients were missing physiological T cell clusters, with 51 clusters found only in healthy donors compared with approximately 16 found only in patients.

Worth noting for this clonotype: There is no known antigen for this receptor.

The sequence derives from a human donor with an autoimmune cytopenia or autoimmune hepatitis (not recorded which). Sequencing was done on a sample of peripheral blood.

CDR3 protein: CASSEDEQGANEQFF. The chain is assembled from TRBV6-4 and TRBJ2-1; checking the TCRdb D call of TRBD1 is not possible without DNA. The CDR3 holds 15 amino acids from the cysteine to the phenylalanine. No coding sequence is recorded. The germline V gene sets CDR1 to MRHNA and CDR2 to SNTAGT.